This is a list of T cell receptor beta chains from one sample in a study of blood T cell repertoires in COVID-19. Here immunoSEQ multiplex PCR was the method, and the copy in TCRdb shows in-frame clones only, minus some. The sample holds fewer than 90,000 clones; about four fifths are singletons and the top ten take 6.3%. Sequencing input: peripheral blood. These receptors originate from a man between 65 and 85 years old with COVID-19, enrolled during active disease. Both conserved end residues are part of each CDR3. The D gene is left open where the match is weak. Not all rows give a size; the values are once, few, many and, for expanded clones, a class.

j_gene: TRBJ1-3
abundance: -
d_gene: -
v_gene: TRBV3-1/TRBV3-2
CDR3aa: CASSPQRSQGYGNTIYF
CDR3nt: TGTGCCAGCAGCCCCCAGAGATCTCAGGGATACGGAAACACCATATATTTT

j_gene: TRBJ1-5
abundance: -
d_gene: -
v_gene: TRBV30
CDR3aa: CAWRVPNQPQHF
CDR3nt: TGTGCCTGGCGGGTACCTAATCAGCCCCAGCATTTT

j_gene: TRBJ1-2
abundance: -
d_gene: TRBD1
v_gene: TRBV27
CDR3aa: CASRAGDRDFYGYTF
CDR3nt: TGTGCCAGCAGGGCCGGTGACAGGGATTTCTATGGCTACACCTTC

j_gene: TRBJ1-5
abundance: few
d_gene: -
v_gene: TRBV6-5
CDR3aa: CASRPDTLNQPQHF
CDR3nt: TGTGCCAGCAGACCTGACACCCTCAATCAGCCCCAGCATTTT

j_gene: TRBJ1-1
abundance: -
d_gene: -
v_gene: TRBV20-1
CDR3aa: CSAQRSAEAFF
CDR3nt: TGCAGTGCTCAGAGAAGCGCTGAAGCTTTCTTT

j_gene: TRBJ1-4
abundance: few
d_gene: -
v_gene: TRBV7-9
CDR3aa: CASSLARRGNEKLFF
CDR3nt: TGTGCCAGCAGCTTAGCGCGACGGGGGAATGAAAAACTGTTTTTT

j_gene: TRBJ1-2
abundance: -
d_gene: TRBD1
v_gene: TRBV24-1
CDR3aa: CATSDGQAPYGYTF
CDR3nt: TGTGCCACCAGTGATGGACAGGCCCCCTATGGCTACACCTTC

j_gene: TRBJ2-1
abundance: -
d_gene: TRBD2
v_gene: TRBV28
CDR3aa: CASSSSPGLAGASYNEQFF
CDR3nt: TGTGCCAGCAGTTCCTCCCCGGGACTAGCGGGAGCCTCCTACAATGAGCAGTTCTTC

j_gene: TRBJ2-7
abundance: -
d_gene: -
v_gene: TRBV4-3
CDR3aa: CASSQDVGIPYEQYF
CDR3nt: TGCGCCAGCAGCCAAGACGTTGGCATCCCCTACGAGCAGTACTTC

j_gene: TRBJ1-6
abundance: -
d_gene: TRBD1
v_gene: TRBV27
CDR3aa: CASSLEGTGRNSPLHF
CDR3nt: TGTGCCAGCAGTTTAGAGGGGACAGGGAGGAATTCACCCCTCCACTTT

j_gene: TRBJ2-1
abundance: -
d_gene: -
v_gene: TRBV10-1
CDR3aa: CASSEKRDEQFF
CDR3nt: TGCGCCAGCAGTGAAAAACGGGATGAGCAGTTCTTC

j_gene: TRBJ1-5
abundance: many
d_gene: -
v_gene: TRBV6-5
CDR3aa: CASSQGNQPQHF
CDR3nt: TGTGCCAGCAGCCAGGGGAATCAGCCCCAGCATTTT

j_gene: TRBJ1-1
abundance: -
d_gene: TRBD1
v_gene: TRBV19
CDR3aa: CASSIGRGQAFF
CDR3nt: TGTGCCAGTAGTATCGGCAGGGGGCAAGCTTTCTTT

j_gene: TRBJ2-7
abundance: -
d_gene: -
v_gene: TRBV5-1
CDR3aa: CASSLTGTRYEQYF
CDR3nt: TGCGCCAGCAGCTTGACAGGGACGAGGTACGAGCAGTACTTC

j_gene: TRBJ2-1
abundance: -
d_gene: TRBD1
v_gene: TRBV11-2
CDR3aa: CASSLRTGGGYNEQFF
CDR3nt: TGTGCCAGCAGCTTAAGGACAGGGGGCGGCTACAATGAGCAGTTCTTC

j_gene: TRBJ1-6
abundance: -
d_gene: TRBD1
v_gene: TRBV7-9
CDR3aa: CASSRTGDNSPLHF
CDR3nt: TGTGCCAGCAGCCGAACAGGGGATAATTCACCCCTCCACTTT

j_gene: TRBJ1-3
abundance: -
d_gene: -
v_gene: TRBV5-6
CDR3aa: CASSLGTSGNTIYF
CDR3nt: TGTGCCAGCAGCTTGGGTACTTCTGGAAACACCATATATTTT

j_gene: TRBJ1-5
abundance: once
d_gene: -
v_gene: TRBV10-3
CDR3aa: CAIGQLNQPQHF
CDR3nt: TGTGCCATCGGACAGTTAAATCAGCCCCAGCATTTT

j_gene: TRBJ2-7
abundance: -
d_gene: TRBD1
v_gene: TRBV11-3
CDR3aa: CASSLTGVSYEQYF
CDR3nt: TGTGCCAGCAGCTTAACAGGGGTCTCCTACGAGCAGTACTTC

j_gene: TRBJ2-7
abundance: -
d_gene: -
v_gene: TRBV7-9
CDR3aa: CASSLFDSSYEQYF
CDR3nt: TGTGCCAGCAGCTTGTTTGACAGCTCCTACGAGCAGTACTTC

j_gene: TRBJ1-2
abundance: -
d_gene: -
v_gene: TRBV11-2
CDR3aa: CASSLDWEGNYGYTF
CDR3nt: TGTGCCAGCAGCTTAGATTGGGAGGGTAACTATGGCTACACCTTC

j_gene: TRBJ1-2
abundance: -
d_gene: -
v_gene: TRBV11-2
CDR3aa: CASSLGGPIGYTF
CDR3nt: TGTGCCAGCAGCTTAGGAGGCCCTATCGGCTACACCTTC

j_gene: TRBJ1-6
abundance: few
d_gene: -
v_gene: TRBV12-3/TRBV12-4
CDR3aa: CASSLGGSPLHF
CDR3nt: TGTGCCAGCTCCTTAGGGGGTTCACCCCTCCACTTT

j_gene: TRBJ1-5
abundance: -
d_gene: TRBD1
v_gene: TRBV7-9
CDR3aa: CASSFGDRGDQPQHF
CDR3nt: TGTGCCAGCAGCTTCGGGGACAGAGGTGATCAGCCCCAGCATTTT

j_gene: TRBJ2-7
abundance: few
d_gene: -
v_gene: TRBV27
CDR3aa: CASSFSGTGEEQYF
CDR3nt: TGTGCCAGCAGTTTCTCCGGGACTGGCGAGGAGCAGTACTTC

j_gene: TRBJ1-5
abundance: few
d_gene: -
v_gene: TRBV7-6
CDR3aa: CASSSDPGSNQPQHF
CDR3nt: TGTGCCAGCAGCTCAGATCCAGGGAGCAATCAGCCCCAGCATTTT

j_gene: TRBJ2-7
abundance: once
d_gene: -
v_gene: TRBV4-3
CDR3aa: CASSQDLGRESPTAYEQYF
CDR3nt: TGCGCCAGCAGCCAAGATTTGGGCCGAGAGAGCCCCACAGCCTACGAGCAGTACTTC

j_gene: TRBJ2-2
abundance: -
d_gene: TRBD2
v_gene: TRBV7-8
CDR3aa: CASSLRDGGTGELFF
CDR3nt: TGTGCCAGCAGCTTGCGGGACGGGGGGACCGGGGAGCTGTTTTTT

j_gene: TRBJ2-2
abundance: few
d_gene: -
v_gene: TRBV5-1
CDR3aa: CASSYRLANTGELFF
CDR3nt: TGCGCCAGCAGCTACCGACTAGCGAACACCGGGGAGCTGTTTTTT

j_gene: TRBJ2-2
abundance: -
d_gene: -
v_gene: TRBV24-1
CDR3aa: CATSVTGELFF
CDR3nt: TGTGCCACCAGTGTAACCGGGGAGCTGTTTTTT

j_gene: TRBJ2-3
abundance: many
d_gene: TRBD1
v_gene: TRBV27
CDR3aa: CASSRTGGDWTDTQYF
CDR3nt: TGTGCCAGCAGTAGGACAGGGGGCGACTGGACAGATACGCAGTATTTT

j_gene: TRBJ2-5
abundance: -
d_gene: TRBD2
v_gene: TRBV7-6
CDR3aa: CASSLGSAGGPRETQYF
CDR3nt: TGTGCCAGCAGCTTAGGGTCGGCGGGGGGGCCGAGAGAGACCCAGTACTTC

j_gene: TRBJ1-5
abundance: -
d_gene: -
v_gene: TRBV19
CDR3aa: CASSFERGNQPQHF
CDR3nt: TGTGCCAGTAGTTTCGAGAGGGGCAATCAGCCCCAGCATTTT

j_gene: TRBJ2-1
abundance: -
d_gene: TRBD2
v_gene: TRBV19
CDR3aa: CASSIGSGGANNEQFF
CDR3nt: TGTGCCAGTAGTATAGGTAGCGGGGGGGCAAACAATGAGCAGTTCTTC

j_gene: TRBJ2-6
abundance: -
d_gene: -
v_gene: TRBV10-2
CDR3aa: CASSEVAGLIDGANVLTF
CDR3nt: TGCGCCAGCAGTGAGGTGGCAGGGCTAATCGACGGGGCCAACGTCCTGACTTTC

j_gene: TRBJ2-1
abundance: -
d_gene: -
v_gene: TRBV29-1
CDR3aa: CSAGLLNPGDEQFF
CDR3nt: TGCAGCGCAGGACTGCTTAACCCTGGCGATGAGCAGTTCTTC

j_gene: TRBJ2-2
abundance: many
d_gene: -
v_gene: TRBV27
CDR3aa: CASSLTSPTGELFF
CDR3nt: TGTGCCAGCAGTTTAACTAGTCCCACCGGGGAGCTGTTTTTT

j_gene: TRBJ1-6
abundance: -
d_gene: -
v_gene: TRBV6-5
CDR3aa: CASRTHQDNSPLHF
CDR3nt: TGTGCCAGCAGGACACATCAAGATAATTCACCCCTCCACTTT

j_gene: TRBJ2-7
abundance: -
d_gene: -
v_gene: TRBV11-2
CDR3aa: CASSSTYEQYF
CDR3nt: TGTGCCAGCAGCTCCACCTACGAGCAGTACTTC

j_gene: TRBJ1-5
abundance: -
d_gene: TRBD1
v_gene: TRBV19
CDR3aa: CASRDGQVHQPQHF
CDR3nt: TGTGCCAGTAGAGACGGACAGGTTCATCAGCCCCAGCATTTT

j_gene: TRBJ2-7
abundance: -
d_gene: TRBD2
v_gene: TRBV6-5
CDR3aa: CASSYSYGGGNEQYF
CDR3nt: TGTGCCAGCAGTTACTCTTACGGGGGGGGCAACGAGCAGTACTTC

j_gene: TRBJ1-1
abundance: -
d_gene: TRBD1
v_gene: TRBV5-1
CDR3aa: CASSADRGLTEAFF
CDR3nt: TGCGCCAGCAGCGCGGACAGGGGGCTGACTGAAGCTTTCTTT

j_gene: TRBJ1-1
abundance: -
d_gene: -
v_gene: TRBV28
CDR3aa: CASSLVRTEAFF
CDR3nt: TGTGCCAGCAGTTTGGTCCGGACTGAAGCTTTCTTT

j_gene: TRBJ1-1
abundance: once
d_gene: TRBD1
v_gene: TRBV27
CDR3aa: CASSLFFGGGGTGGTEAFF
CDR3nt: TGTGCCAGCAGTTTATTTTTTGGTGGGGGCGGGACAGGGGGTACTGAAGCTTTCTTT

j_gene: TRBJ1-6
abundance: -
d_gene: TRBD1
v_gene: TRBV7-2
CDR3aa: CASSLARHRGYNSPLHF
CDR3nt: TGTGCCAGCAGCTTAGCGAGGCACAGGGGGTATAATTCACCCCTCCACTTT

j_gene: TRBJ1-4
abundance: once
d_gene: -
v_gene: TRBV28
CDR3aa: CASSLVGITGDLEKLFF
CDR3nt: TGTGCCAGCAGTTTAGTGGGGATTACGGGGGACCTTGAAAAACTGTTTTTT

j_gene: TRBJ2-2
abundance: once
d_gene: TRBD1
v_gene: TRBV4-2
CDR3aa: CASSHRTGKNTGELFF
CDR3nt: TGTGCCAGCAGCCATAGGACAGGGAAGAACACCGGGGAGCTGTTTTTT

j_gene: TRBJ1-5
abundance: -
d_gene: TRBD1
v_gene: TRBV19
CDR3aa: CASRGQAYNQPQHF
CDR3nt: TGTGCCAGTAGAGGACAGGCCTACAATCAGCCCCAGCATTTT

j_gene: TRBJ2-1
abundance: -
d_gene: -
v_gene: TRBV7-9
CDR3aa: CASSRRVGTGNEQFF
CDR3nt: TGTGCCAGCAGCCGACGGGTGGGGACTGGCAATGAGCAGTTCTTC

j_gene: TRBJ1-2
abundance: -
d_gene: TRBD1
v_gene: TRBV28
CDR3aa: CASSPHRGSRGSNYGYTF
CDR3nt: TGTGCCAGCAGTCCGCACAGGGGGTCGCGGGGGTCTAACTATGGCTACACCTTC

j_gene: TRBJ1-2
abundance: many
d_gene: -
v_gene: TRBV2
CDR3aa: CASSEVRGSGGYTF
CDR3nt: TGTGCCAGCAGTGAAGTCAGGGGATCCGGTGGCTACACCTTC

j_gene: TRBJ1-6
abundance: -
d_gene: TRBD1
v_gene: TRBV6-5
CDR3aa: CASCQGADSPLHF
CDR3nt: TGTGCCAGTTGTCAGGGGGCGGATTCACCCCTCCACTTT

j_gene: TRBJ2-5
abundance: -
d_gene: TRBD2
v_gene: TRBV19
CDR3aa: CASSNQREFGETQYF
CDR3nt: TGTGCCTCCTCTAACCAGCGGGAGTTCGGGGAGACCCAGTACTTC

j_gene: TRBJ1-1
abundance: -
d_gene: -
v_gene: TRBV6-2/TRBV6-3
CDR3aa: CASSYGRNPVAEAFF
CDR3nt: TGTGCCAGCAGTTACGGTCGCAACCCGGTGGCTGAAGCTTTCTTT

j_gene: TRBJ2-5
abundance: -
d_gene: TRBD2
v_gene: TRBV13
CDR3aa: CASSIRLAGTQETQYF
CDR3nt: TGTGCCAGCAGCATAAGACTAGCGGGGACCCAAGAGACCCAGTACTTC

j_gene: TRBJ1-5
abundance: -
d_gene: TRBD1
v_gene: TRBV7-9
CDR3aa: CASSLDSDRGYQPQHF
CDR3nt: TGTGCCAGCAGCTTGGATTCGGACAGGGGGTATCAGCCCCAGCATTTT

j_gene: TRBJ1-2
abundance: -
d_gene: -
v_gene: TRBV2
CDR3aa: CASSAEQGNGYTF
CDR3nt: TGTGCCAGCAGTGCCGAACAGGGAAATGGCTACACCTTC

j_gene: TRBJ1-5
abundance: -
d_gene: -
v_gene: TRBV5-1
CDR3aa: CASSLAGVGQPQHF
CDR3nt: TGCGCCAGCAGCTTGGCCGGGGTGGGTCAGCCCCAGCATTTT

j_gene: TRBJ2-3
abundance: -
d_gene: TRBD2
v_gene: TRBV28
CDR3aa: CASSTSGRAGDTQYF
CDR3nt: TGTGCCAGCAGTACAAGCGGGAGGGCGGGAGATACGCAGTATTTT

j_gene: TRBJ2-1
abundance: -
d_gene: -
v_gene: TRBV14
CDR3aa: CASSQYPVEQFF
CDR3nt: TGTGCCAGCAGCCAATATCCGGTTGAGCAGTTCTTC